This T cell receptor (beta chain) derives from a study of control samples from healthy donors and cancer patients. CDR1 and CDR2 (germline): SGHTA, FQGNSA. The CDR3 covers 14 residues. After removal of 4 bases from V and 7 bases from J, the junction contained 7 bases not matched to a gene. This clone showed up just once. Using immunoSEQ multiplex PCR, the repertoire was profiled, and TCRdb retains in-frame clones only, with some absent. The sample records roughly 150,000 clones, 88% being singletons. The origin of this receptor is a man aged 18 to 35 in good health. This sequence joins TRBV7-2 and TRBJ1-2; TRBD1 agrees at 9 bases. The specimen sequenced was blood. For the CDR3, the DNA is TGTGCCAGCAGCTGGGACAGGGTAAGGGGTGGCTACACCTTC. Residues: CASSWDRVRGGYTF.